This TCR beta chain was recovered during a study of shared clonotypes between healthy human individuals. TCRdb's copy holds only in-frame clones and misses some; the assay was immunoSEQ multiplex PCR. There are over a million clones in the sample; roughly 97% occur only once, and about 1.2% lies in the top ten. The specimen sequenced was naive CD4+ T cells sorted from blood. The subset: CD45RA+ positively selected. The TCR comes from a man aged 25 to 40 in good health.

CDR3 sequence: CASSPAVGLGKTQYF. In nucleotides, the CDR3 is TGTGCCAGCTCACCAGCCGTTGGACTAGGAAAGACCCAGTACTTC. V gene TRBV18 combines with J gene TRBJ2-5; 7 bases line up with TRBD2. The CDR3 contains 15 residues. Germline V gene sequence: CDR1 KGHSH, CDR2 LQKENI. Germline trimming cut 2 bases from V and 6 bases from J; bases unmatched to any gene: 9.